This T cell receptor (beta chain) was sequenced during a study of T cell responses to AZD1222 COVID-19 vaccine. Germline V gene lookup returns CDR1 SGHDT and CDR2 YYEEEE. The CDR3 has 19 residues. Trimming pared 0 bases from V and 0 bases from J, leaving 20 bases between. Using immunoSEQ multiplex PCR, the repertoire was profiled, and TCRdb retains in-frame clones only, with some absent. Among about 86,000 clones listed, roughly nine tenths were seen once. In the case of this clone: Its antigen is unknown.

Study-level points and caveats: Donors were mostly white British, more females; clonal diversity possibly underestimated.

The gene calls are TRBV5-6 and TRBJ2-3; D might be TRBD1 or TRBD2, each matching 8 bases. This clonotype was obtained from an adult in good health. Material: peripheral blood, obtained on day 0 of AZD1222 vaccination. CDR3 bases: TGTGCCAGCAGCTTGGCGCCAGGGGGCGGGGGGCCTAGCACAGATACGCAGTATTTT. It yields the protein CASSLAPGGGGPSTDTQYF.